Listed below are T cell receptor beta chains from one sample, sequenced in a study of blood T cells in healthy people across ages. TCRdb fed the 5' RACE reads into MiXCR, producing one record per CDR3 protein. The data show fewer than 1.5 million distinct CDR3 sequences, roughly 40% seen once. The sample was blood. Receptors were obtained from a woman younger than 30 in good health. The CDR3 runs from the conserved cysteine through the conserved F or W. The D gene is left open where the match is weak. Clone size is given for some rows only: seen once, a few or many times, or a class if the clone is expanded.

clone size,D gene,V gene,J gene,CDR3 DNA,CDR3 protein
NA,NA,TRBV6-5,TRBJ2-7,TGTGCCAGCAGTCCCGCGACCCACTACGAGCAGTACTTC,CASSPATHYEQYF
NA,NA,TRBV7-2,TRBJ2-4,TGTGCCAGCAGCACACCCAACCCGGACAGAGCCAAAAACATTCAGTACTTC,CASSTPNPDRAKNIQYF
many,TRBD1,TRBV2,TRBJ1-1,TGTGCCAGCAGTTGGACAGGGAACACTGAAGCTTTCTTT,CASSWTGNTEAFF
NA,NA,TRBV20-1,TRBJ1-5,TGCAGTGCTAGATCAAGAGTCGGGGGAAGTCAGCCCCAGCATTTT,CSARSRVGGSQPQHF
NA,NA,TRBV6-5,TRBJ2-5,TGTGCCAGCAGTTACTCATTACAGGGCCAGGAGACCCAGTACTTC,CASSYSLQGQETQYF
NA,TRBD1,TRBV12-3/TRBV12-4,TRBJ1-1,TGTGCCAGCAGTGGTTTGCCGACAGGGGAAGCTTTCTTT,CASSGLPTGEAFF
NA,NA,TRBV24-1,TRBJ2-3,TGTGCCGCCAGTGAAAGAGGGAGGCGCACAGATACGCAGTATTTT,CAASERGRRTDTQYF
many,NA,TRBV12-3/TRBV12-4,TRBJ1-2,TGTGCCAGCAGCCCAAGGGCAGGGCAAGGCTACACCTTC,CASSPRAGQGYTF
NA,NA,TRBV12-3/TRBV12-4,TRBJ2-6,TGTGCCAGCAGTTTAGGTTGGGGGGCCAAGGTATCTGGGGCCAACGTCCTGACTTTC,CASSLGWGAKVSGANVLTF
once,NA,TRBV11-2,TRBJ2-4,TGTGCCAGCAGCCCCCGGGAGTTCGGGGAGCAGTACTTC,CASSPREFGEQYF
few,TRBD1,TRBV12-3/TRBV12-4,TRBJ2-1,TGTGCCAGCAGTTTTCACAGGGGGCGGGAAGACGAGCAGTTCTTC,CASSFHRGREDEQFF
once,TRBD2,TRBV7-3,TRBJ2-3,TGTGCCAGCAGCCGGGAGGTAGTGGACTTAGATACGCAGTATTTT,CASSREVVDLDTQYF
few,TRBD1,TRBV7-9,TRBJ2-7,TGTGCCGTCGATGGGACAGCCCCTGGACCCTACGAGCAGTACTTC,CAVDGTAPGPYEQYF
few,NA,TRBV20-1,TRBJ2-2,TGCAGTGCTAGATCGGACCATAACACCGGGGAGCTGTTTTTT,CSARSDHNTGELFF
NA,TRBD2,TRBV5-1,TRBJ2-3,TGCGCCAGCAGCTTTGGTCCGGGACTAGCGGGTACCAAGCATGATACGCAGTATTTT,CASSFGPGLAGTKHDTQYF
few,NA,TRBV20-1,TRBJ1-2,TGCAGTGCTAGAGATCAGGCAGGGGTGCCGCAAGGCTACACCTTC,CSARDQAGVPQGYTF
NA,NA,TRBV6-2/TRBV6-3,TRBJ1-4,TGTGCCAGCAGTTACGGAAATGAAAAACTGTTTTTT,CASSYGNEKLFF
NA,NA,TRBV7-2,TRBJ1-4,TGTGCCAGCAGCTTAATCCTCGGGGGGACCGAAAAACTGTTTTTT,CASSLILGGTEKLFF
few,NA,TRBV10-1,TRBJ1-1,TGCGCCACTTCGGAGGGGAACACTGAAGCTTTCTTT,CATSEGNTEAFF
NA,NA,TRBV11-2,TRBJ1-6,TGTGCCAGCAGATACGACAGCTCCTATAATTCACCCCTCCACTTT,CASRYDSSYNSPLHF
NA,NA,TRBV27,TRBJ1-1,TGTGCCTCCTCAAGCAAGACTGAAGCTTTCTTT,CASSSKTEAFF
once,TRBD2,TRBV13,TRBJ2-1,TGTGCCAGCAACTTAGGGCGAGCGGGGGGACAGAGCTCCTACAATGAGCAGTTCTTC,CASNLGRAGGQSSYNEQFF
few,TRBD2,TRBV5-1,TRBJ2-7,TGCGCCAGCAGCTTGACTAGCGGGAGGATCTGCGAGCAGTACTTC,CASSLTSGRICEQYF
few,TRBD2,TRBV27,TRBJ2-7,TGTGCCAGCAGTTTAAGGGGTACTAGCGGGAACTCCTACGAGCAGTACTTC,CASSLRGTSGNSYEQYF